This T cell receptor beta chain derives from a study of T cells expressing NK-cell markers. Study-level background: One of eight sequenced donors was HCMV-seronegative; the other seven were seropositive. Broader study findings: Certain NKG2C+ T cell clones were expanded, and their HCMV specificity remained unclear. The leading position in the CD3+CD56-NKG2C+ fraction of a few donors also went to these clonotypes.

Note on this clonotype: Its target is unknown.

5'RACE template switching built TCR beta cDNA with unique molecular identifiers. TCRdb re-called the 5' RACE reads and shows each CDR3 protein once, DNA omitted. The repertoire table contains some 600,000 distinct CDR3 sequences. Germline V gene data show CDR1 as SGDLS and CDR2 as YYNGEE. The length of the CDR3 is 14 residues. V and J are TRBV9 and TRBJ2-1; TCRdb returns TRBD2, unconfirmable since there is no DNA. Sequences were obtained from blood T cells: a sorted CD56 or NKG2C T cell subset, CD4+ or CD8+ T cells, or bulk PBMC T cells (not recorded which). This sequence was found in a man aged 18 to 29 in good health. The CDR3 spells CASSVLLASNEQFF.